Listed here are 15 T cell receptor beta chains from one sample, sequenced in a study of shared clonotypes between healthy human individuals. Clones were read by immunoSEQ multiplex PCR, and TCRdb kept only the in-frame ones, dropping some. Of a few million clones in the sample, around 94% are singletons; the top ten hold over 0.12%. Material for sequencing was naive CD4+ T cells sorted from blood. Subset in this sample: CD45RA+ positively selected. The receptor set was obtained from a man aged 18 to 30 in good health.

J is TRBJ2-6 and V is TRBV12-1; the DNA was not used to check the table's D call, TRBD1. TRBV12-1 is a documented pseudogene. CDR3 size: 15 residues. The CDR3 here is CASSSRVSGANVLTF. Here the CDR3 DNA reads TGTGCCAGCAGCTCCAGGGTTTCTGGGGCCAACGTCCTGACTTTC.

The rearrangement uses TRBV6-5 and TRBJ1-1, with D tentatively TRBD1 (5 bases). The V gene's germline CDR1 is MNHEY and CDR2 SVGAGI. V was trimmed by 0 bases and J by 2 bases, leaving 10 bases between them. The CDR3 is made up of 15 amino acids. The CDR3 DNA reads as TGTGCCAGCAGTTACTCGCCAGGGACCAACACTGAAGCTTTCTTT. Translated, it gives CASSYSPGTNTEAFF.

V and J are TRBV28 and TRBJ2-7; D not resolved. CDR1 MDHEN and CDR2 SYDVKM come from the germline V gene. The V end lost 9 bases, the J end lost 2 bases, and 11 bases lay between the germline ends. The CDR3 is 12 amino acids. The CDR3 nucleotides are TGTGCCAGTAAGGGAAAAACCTACGAGCAGTACTTC. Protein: CASKGKTYEQYF.

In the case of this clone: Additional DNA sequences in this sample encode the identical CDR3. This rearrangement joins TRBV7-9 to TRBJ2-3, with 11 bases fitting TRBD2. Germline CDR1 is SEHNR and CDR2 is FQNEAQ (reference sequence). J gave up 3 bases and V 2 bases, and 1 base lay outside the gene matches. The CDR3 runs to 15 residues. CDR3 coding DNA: TGTGCCAGCAGCTTACTAGCGGGGGGAACAGATACGCAGTATTTT. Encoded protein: CASSLLAGGTDTQYF.

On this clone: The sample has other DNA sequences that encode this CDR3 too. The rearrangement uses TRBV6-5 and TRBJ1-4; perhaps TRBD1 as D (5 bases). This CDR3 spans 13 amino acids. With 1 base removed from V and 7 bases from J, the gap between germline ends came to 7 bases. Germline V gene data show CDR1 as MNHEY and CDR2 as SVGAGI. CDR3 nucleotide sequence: TGTGCCAGCAGTTACTTCCAGGGTGAAAAACTGTTTTTT. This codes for CASSYFQGEKLFF.

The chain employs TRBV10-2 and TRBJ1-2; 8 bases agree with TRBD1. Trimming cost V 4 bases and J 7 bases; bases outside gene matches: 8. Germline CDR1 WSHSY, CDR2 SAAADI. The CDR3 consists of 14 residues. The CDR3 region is CASSGQGRARGYTF. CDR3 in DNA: TGCGCCAGCAGTGGACAGGGGCGCGCGCGTGGCTACACCTTC.

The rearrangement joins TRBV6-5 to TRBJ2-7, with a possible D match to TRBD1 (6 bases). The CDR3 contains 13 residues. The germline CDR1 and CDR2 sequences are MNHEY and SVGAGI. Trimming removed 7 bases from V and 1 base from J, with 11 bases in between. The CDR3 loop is CASMRGSSYEQYF. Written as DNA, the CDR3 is TGTGCCAGCATGAGGGGGTCGTCCTACGAGCAGTACTTC.

Here the CDR3 reads CASSGSVGGANNEQFF. The CDR3 DNA reads TGCGCCAGCAGTGGCTCAGTCGGGGGGGCTAACAATGAGCAGTTCTTC. This chain links TRBV10-1 with TRBJ2-1, with TRBD2 matching 8 bases. V trimming: 4 bases; J trimming: 5 bases; junction bases outside the gene matches: 10. Germline V gene lookup returns CDR1 WNHNN and CDR2 SYGVQD (reference sequence). The CDR3 is 16 amino acids.

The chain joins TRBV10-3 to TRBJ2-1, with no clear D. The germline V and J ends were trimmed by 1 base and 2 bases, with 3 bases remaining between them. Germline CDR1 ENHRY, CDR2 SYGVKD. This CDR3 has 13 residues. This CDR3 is CAISEYAYNEQFF. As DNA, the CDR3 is TGTGCCATCAGTGAGTATGCCTACAATGAGCAGTTCTTC.

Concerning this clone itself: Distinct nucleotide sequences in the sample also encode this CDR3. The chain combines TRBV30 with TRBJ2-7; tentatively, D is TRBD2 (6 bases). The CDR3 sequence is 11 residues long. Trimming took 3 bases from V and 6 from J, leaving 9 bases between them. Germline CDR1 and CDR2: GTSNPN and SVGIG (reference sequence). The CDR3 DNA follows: TGTGCCTGGAGGGGACTGGGCGAGCAGTACTTC. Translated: CAWRGLGEQYF.

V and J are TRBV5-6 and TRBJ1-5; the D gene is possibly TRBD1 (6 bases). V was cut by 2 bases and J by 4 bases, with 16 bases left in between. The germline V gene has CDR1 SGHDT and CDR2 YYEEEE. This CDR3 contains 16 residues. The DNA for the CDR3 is TGTGCCAGCAGCTTCTTCACTCGAACAGGGAATCAGCCCCAGCATTTT. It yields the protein CASSFFTRTGNQPQHF. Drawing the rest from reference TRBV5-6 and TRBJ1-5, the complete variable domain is DAGVTQSPTHLIKTRGQQVTLRCSPKSGHDTVSWYQQALGQGPQFIFQYYEEEERQRGNFPDRFSGHQFPNYSSELNVNALLLGDSALYLCASSFFTRTGNQPQHFGDGTRLSIL.

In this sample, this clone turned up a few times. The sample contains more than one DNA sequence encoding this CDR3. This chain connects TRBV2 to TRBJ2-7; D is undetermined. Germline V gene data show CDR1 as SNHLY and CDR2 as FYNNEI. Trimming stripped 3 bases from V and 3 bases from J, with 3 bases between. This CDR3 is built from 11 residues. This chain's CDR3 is CASSEGYEQYF. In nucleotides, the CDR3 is TGTGCCAGCAGTGAGGGCTACGAGCAGTACTTC. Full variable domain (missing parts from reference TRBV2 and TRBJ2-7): EPEVTQTPSHQVTQMGQEVILRCVPISNHLYFYWYRQILGQKVEFLVSFYNNEISEKSEIFDDQFSVERPDGSNFTLKIRSTKLEDSAMYFCASSEGYEQYFGPGTRLTVT.

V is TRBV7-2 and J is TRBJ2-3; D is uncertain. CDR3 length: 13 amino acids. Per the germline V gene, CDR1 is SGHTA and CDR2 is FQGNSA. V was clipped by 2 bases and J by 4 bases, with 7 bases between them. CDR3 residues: CASSLSKADTQYF. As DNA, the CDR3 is TGTGCCAGCAGCTTAAGTAAGGCAGATACGCAGTATTTT.

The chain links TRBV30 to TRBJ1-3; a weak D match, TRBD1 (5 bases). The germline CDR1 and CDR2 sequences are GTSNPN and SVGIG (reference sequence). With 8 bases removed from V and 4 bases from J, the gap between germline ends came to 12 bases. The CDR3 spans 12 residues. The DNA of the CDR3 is TGTGCCCTACCAGGGTTAGGAAACACCATATATTTT. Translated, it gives CALPGLGNTIYF.

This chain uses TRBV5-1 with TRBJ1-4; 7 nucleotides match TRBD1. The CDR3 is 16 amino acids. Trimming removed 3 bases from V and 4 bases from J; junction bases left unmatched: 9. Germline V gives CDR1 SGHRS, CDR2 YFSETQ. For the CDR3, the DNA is TGCGCCAGCAGCTCGGGGATCGGACAGGTTAATGAAAAACTGTTTTTT. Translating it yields CASSSGIGQVNEKLFF.